Listed below are T cell receptor beta chains from one sample, sequenced in a study of a mutant IDH1 vaccine in newly diagnosed glioma. The antigens for these receptors are not known. Clones were sequenced by immunoSEQ multiplex PCR, and TCRdb holds only the in-frame ones, with some missing. The top ten hold roughly 11% of the sample, which has about 25,000 clones, roughly 70% seen once. Sequenced here: peripheral blood mononuclear cells (PBMCs), sampled from a glioma patient whose treatment included an IDH1 peptide vaccine. The receptors shown here come from a man aged 18 to 29 with glioma. Some clones in this sample may be carry-over from other donors' samples. The CDR3 runs from the conserved cysteine through the conserved F or W. The D gene is left open where the match is weak. Where a row states a size, it is once, few, many or the class of an expanded clone; other rows omit it.

D	size	V	J	DNA	CDR3
.	.	TRBV18	TRBJ1-2	TGTGCCAGCTCACCCGGGGGATTCGCTAACTATGGCTACACCTTC	CASSPGGFANYGYTF
.	.	TRBV7-2	TRBJ2-1	TGTGCCGCAGAGAGCTACAATGAGCAGTTCTTC	CAAESYNEQFF
TRBD1	.	TRBV5-4	TRBJ2-3	TGTGCCAGCAGCCAATGGACAGGGGGAACAGATACGCAGTATTTT	CASSQWTGGTDTQYF
.	.	TRBV7-2	TRBJ2-5	TGTGCCAGCGCTGTGGAAGAGACCCAGTACTTC	CASAVEETQYF
TRBD1	few	TRBV7-6	TRBJ2-5	TGTGCCAGCAGCAAAAACCCCGGGACAGAGGTCAGGGAGACCCAGTACTTC	CASSKNPGTEVRETQYF
.	.	TRBV30	TRBJ1-2	TGTGCCTGGAGTTCGCGGGTCAAAAGTGGCTACACCTTC	CAWSSRVKSGYTF
.	once	TRBV9	TRBJ1-3	TGTGCCAGCAGCGTAGGTAGCAACGGAAACACCATATATTTT	CASSVGSNGNTIYF
TRBD1	.	TRBV19	TRBJ1-2	TGTGCCAGTACTCACAGTTGGGACAGGGTAAGTCATGGCTACACCTTC	CASTHSWDRVSHGYTF
.	few	TRBV27	TRBJ1-1	TGTGCCAGCAGTTTAGGGGGGGGAACTGAAGCTTTCTTT	CASSLGGGTEAFF
.	.	TRBV19	TRBJ1-1	TGTGCCAGTAGTATTGGCAGGAACACTGAAGCTTTCTTT	CASSIGRNTEAFF
TRBD1	.	TRBV19	TRBJ1-1	TGTGCCAGTAGTATGGACAGGGGTGCAACTGAAGCTTTCTTT	CASSMDRGATEAFF
.	.	TRBV6-5	TRBJ2-2	TGTGCCAGCGGGGGGCCGTACACCGGGGAGCTGTTTTTT	CASGGPYTGELFF
.	once	TRBV12-5	TRBJ1-5	TGTGCTAGTGGTTTCTCAGGGCGCGATCAGCCCCAGCATTTT	CASGFSGRDQPQHF
.	few	TRBV7-9	TRBJ1-3	TGTGCCAGCAGCTTAGGGTCCGGGGAACCTGGAAACACCATATATTTT	CASSLGSGEPGNTIYF